A single sample is the source of the 27 T cell receptor beta chains below, sequenced in a study of shared clonotypes between healthy human individuals. The method was immunoSEQ multiplex PCR; TCRdb's version includes in-frame clones alone and lacks a portion of them. Of hundreds of thousands of clones listed, 79% are singletons. Sequencing used PBMCs. These receptors originate from a woman between 40 and 55 years old in good health. Some clones in this sample may be carry-over from other donors' samples.

The chain couples TRBV29-1 to TRBJ1-1; the D gene is possibly TRBD1 (5 bases). The CDR3 spans 14 residues. The germline gives CDR1 SQVTM, CDR2 ANQGSEA. Trimming removed 7 bases at V and 0 bases at J, with 15 bases between. The CDR3 is CSARDPRVNTEAFF. DNA of the CDR3: TGCAGCGCTCGGGACCCCCGAGTGAACACTGAAGCTTTCTTT.

The chain uses TRBV5-4 and TRBJ2-6, with D unresolved. V lost 4 bases and J lost 11, with 16 bases in between. The CDR3 contains 14 residues. Germline CDR1 SGHNT, CDR2 YYREEE (reference sequence). The CDR3 nucleotides are TGTGCCAGCAGCAAAGAGGTTGGTTCCGACGTCCTGACTTTC. Amino acid sequence: CASSKEVGSDVLTF.

The J gene is TRBJ2-1, the V gene TRBV10-2, with TRBD2 matching 9 bases. CDR1 is WSHSY and CDR2 is SAAADI in the germline V gene. Trimming took 5 bases from V and 5 from J; bases not matched to a gene: 4. The CDR3 sequence is 14 residues long. Here the CDR3 reads CASSRGLAHNEQFF. The CDR3 bases are TGCGCCAGCAGTAGGGGACTAGCCCACAATGAGCAGTTCTTC.

The V gene is TRBV4-3, the J gene TRBJ2-3; TRBD2 aligns across 11 bases. Trimming took 3 bases from V and 6 from J; bases not matched to a gene: 2. The V gene's germline CDR1 is LGHNA and CDR2 YSLEER. This CDR3 comprises 14 residues. The CDR3 DNA follows: TGCGCCAGCAGCCAGACTAGCGGGAAGGATACGCAGTATTTT. Its protein product is CASSQTSGKDTQYF.

The rearrangement joins TRBV5-4 to TRBJ2-1; D is unresolved. V lost 2 bases and J lost 5, with 14 bases in between. The CDR3 runs 15 residues. Germline loops: CDR1 SGHNT, CDR2 YYREEE (reference sequence). The CDR3 sequence: CASSFGSAYDNEQFF. For the CDR3, the DNA is TGTGCCAGCAGCTTCGGCAGCGCCTACGACAATGAGCAGTTCTTC.

V usage is TRBV5-1 and J usage is TRBJ1-4; 10 nucleotides line up with TRBD1. There are 15 residues in the CDR3. Germline lookup yields CDR1 SGHRS and CDR2 YFSETQ. J gave up 7 bases and V 4 bases, and 7 bases lay outside the gene matches. The CDR3 bases are TGCGCCAGCAGCATAGAAGGGACAGGGGTTGAAAAACTGTTTTTT. Translated: CASSIEGTGVEKLFF.

The chain carries TRBV29-1 and TRBJ2-2; 7 bases align to TRBD1. The V and J ends lost 5 bases and 6 bases, in that order; junction bases with no gene match: 12. The CDR3 consists of 15 residues. Germline V gene lookup returns CDR1 SQVTM and CDR2 ANQGSEA. CDR3: CSVFPKGALAGELFF. In nucleotides, the CDR3 is TGCAGCGTTTTCCCAAAGGGGGCCCTCGCCGGGGAGCTGTTTTTT.

This sequence joins TRBV11-3 and TRBJ2-1; 9 nucleotides align to TRBD2. Germline loops: CDR1 SGHNT, CDR2 YENEEA. This CDR3 spans 18 amino acids. Losses at the gene ends were 1 base for V and 0 bases for J; bases not matched to a gene: 7. DNA for the CDR3: TGTGCCAGCAGCTTAGGATGGCGGGGGGGAAACTCCTACAATGAGCAGTTCTTC. Amino acids: CASSLGWRGGNSYNEQFF. Drawing the rest from reference TRBV11-3 and TRBJ2-1, the complete variable domain is EAGVVQSPRYKIIEKKQPVAFWCNPISGHNTLYWYLQNLGQGPELLIRYENEEAVDDSQLPKDRFSAERLKGVDSTLKIQPAELGDSAVYLCASSLGWRGGNSYNEQFFGPGTRLTVL.

The chain couples TRBV5-1 to TRBJ2-5; D possibly corresponds to TRBD2 (6 bases). Deletions cut 4 bases from V and 2 bases from J, with 15 bases between. This CDR3 is 15 amino acids long. From germline, CDR1 is SGHRS and CDR2 YFSETQ. In nucleotides, the CDR3 is TGCGCCAGCAGCGGCCGGGACGGGACTCAAGAGACCCAGTACTTC. Residues: CASSGRDGTQETQYF.

This clone was detected a few times. The chain joins TRBV2 to TRBJ1-1, with D maybe TRBD1 (5 bases). The V and J ends lost 5 bases and 1 base respectively, with 11 bases between them. This CDR3 is 14 amino acids long. Germline V lookup: CDR1 SNHLY, CDR2 FYNNEI. CDR3 amino acids: CASSHITGNTEAFF. CDR3 nucleotides: TGTGCCAGCAGTCACATCACAGGGAACACTGAAGCTTTCTTT.

This clone was detected a few times. The chain couples TRBV7-2 to TRBJ1-1; TRBD1 aligns across 8 bases. After removal of 3 bases from V and 0 bases from J, the junction contained 6 bases not matched to a gene. The V gene's germline CDR1 is SGHTA and CDR2 FQGNSA. This CDR3 region has 16 residues. CDR3 sequence reads: CASSFPRTGMNTEAFF. As DNA, the CDR3 is TGTGCCAGCAGCTTCCCTCGGACAGGGATGAACACTGAAGCTTTCTTT.

The rearrangement joins TRBV28 to TRBJ2-5; 10 positions agree with TRBD2. CDR3 length: 19 amino acids. The germline V gene encodes CDR1 MDHEN and CDR2 SYDVKM. In DNA, the CDR3 is TGTGCGAGCCGGCGGGTAGGGGGAGCGGGAGGGCCTTTTACAGAGACCCAGTACTTC. Amino acid sequence: CASRRVGGAGGPFTETQYF. The full variable domain, with the rest looked up from reference TRBV28 and TRBJ2-5, is DVKVTQSSRYLVKRTGEKVFLECVQDMDHENMFWYRQDPGLGLRLIYFSYDVKMKEKGDIPEGYSVSREKKERFSLILESASTNQTSMYLCASRRVGGAGGPFTETQYFGPGTRLLVL.

In its sample, this clone ranks as medium-sized. The same CDR3 can be traced to other DNA sequences in this sample. Written as DNA, the CDR3 is TGTGCCAGCTCACCCGCTCGGACTGGCGAGCAGTACTTC. Its protein is CASSPARTGEQYF. The chain is built from TRBV18 and TRBJ2-7; D possibly corresponds to TRBD2 (5 bases). Trimming stripped 3 bases from V and 6 bases from J, with 12 bases between. CDR3 size: 13 residues. CDR1 and CDR2 from the germline V gene are KGHSH and LQKENI. Supplemented by reference TRBV18 and TRBJ2-7, the full variable domain reads NAGVMQNPRHLVRRRGQEARLRCSPMKGHSHVYWYRQLPEEGLKFMVYLQKENIIDESGMPKERFSAEFPKEGPSILRIQQVVRGDSAAYFCASSPARTGEQYFGPGTRLTVT.

The chain has TRBV29-1 and TRBJ2-1; tentative D call: TRBD2 (6 bases). The CDR3 runs 17 residues. The V end was cut by 4 bases, the J end by 0 bases, with 19 bases between. Germline-derived CDR1 and CDR2 are SQVTM and ANQGSEA. The CDR3 nucleotides read TGCAGCGTTGGCCGGGACGGGGGTTCGAGCTCCTACAATGAGCAGTTCTTC. This gives the protein CSVGRDGGSSSYNEQFF.

This chain links TRBV7-2 with TRBJ2-7; the match to TRBD2 covers 8 bases. V was clipped by 5 bases and J by 2 bases; unmatched bases: 5. Germline CDR1 reads SGHTA; CDR2 reads FQGNSA. CDR3 length: 14 amino acids. The CDR3 loop reads CASSPNGGAYEQYF. CDR3 sequence (DNA): TGTGCCAGCAGCCCTAACGGGGGGGCCTACGAGCAGTACTTC. Full variable domain (remainder filled in from reference TRBV7-2 and TRBJ2-7): GAGVSQSPSNKVTEKGKDVELRCDPISGHTALYWYRQSLGQGLEFLIYFQGNSAPDKSGLPSDRFSAERTGGSVSTLTIQRTQQEDSAVYLCASSPNGGAYEQYFGPGTRLTVT.

This clone was recorded once. This chain uses TRBV19 with TRBJ1-1; 10 bases match TRBD1. This CDR3 region has 15 residues. Looked up from germline, CDR1 is LNHDA and CDR2 is SQIVND (reference sequence). V shed 6 bases and J 3 bases; nucleotides not matched to a gene: 7. CDR3 DNA sequence: TGTGCCAGTAGCCTGGGGGACAGGGGATACACTGAAGCTTTCTTT. Protein: CASSLGDRGYTEAFF.

The V gene is TRBV14, the J gene TRBJ1-3; D gene ambiguous. From germline, CDR1 is SGHDN and CDR2 FVKESK. This CDR3 comprises 14 residues. V was shortened by 4 bases and J by 0 bases, with 7 bases between the two germline ends. The DNA of the CDR3 is TGTGCCAGCAGCCGGGATATCTCTGGAAACACCATATATTTT. As protein: CASSRDISGNTIYF.

The chain employs TRBV5-5 and TRBJ1-3; TRBD1 aligns across 7 bases. V trimming: 4 bases; J trimming: 11 bases; junction bases outside the gene matches: 12. CDR1 is SGHKS and CDR2 is YYEKEE in the germline V gene (reference sequence). The CDR3 totals 14 residues. The CDR3 protein is CASSGGQNPLPIYF. In DNA, the CDR3 is TGTGCCAGCAGCGGGGGACAGAATCCTCTCCCCATATATTTT.

V gene TRBV11-2 combines with J gene TRBJ2-7; 7 bases fit TRBD2. V shed 2 bases and J 1 base; nucleotides not matched to a gene: 5. There are 15 residues in the CDR3. Germline V gene sequence: CDR1 SGHAT, CDR2 FQNNGV. The CDR3 here is CASSLIAGSSYEQYF. CDR3 bases: TGTGCCAGCAGCTTAATAGCGGGCTCGTCCTACGAGCAGTACTTC.

V gene TRBV18 combines with J gene TRBJ2-5, with unresolved D. Germline V gene data show CDR1 as KGHSH and CDR2 as LQKENI. V lost 2 bases and J 9 bases, leaving 19 bases between the germline ends. This CDR3 is built from 15 residues. The CDR3 sequence: CASSPSITGLVAQYF. The DNA for the CDR3 is TGTGCCAGCTCACCATCGATCACGGGTTTGGTGGCCCAGTACTTC.

V is TRBV28 and J is TRBJ1-1, with D uncertain. The germline V and J ends were trimmed by 3 bases and 3 bases, with 17 bases remaining between them. CDR3 length equals 16 residues. Germline assignment: CDR1 MDHEN and CDR2 SYDVKM. The CDR3 is CASSFGLYRLDTEAFF. The CDR3 DNA reads TGTGCCAGCAGTTTTGGTCTGTACCGGTTGGACACTGAAGCTTTCTTT.

This clone occurred once. DNA for the CDR3: TGTGCCAGCAGTACAACAGGGTCCTACGAGCAGTACTTC. Translation gives CASSTTGSYEQYF. This chain joins TRBV11-2 and TRBJ2-7, with a possible D match to TRBD1 (6 bases). The CDR3 has 13 residues. Germline V gene data show CDR1 as SGHAT and CDR2 as FQNNGV. Trimming cost V 6 bases and J 1 base, with 10 bases left between them.

This clone was seen a handful of times. The chain has TRBV7-8 and TRBJ1-1; the D is unclear. V gave up 4 bases and J gave up 7 bases, with 16 bases separating them. The CDR3 is 14 residues long. Germline V gene data show CDR1 as SGHVS and CDR2 as FQNEAQ. The CDR3 DNA sequence: TGTGCCAGCAGCTACACCCAATCGTCCCGTGAAGCTTTCTTT. The encoded protein is CASSYTQSSREAFF.

The rearrangement joins TRBV9 to TRBJ2-3; 7 bases fit TRBD2. The length of the CDR3 is 14 residues. CDR1 is SGDLS and CDR2 is YYNGEE in the germline V gene. The V gene end was trimmed by 4 bases and the J gene end by 6 bases; junction bases not matched to a gene: 8. Written as DNA, the CDR3 is TGTGCCAGCAGCCCCCGGACTAGTCTGGATACGCAGTATTTT. Its protein is CASSPRTSLDTQYF.

This clone was detected a few times. The chain recombines TRBV7-6 with TRBJ2-1; a possible D gene is TRBD1 (6 bases). CDR3 length: 16 residues. Trimming took 0 bases from V and 2 from J, leaving 11 bases between them. The germline V gene has CDR1 SGHVS and CDR2 FNYEAQ. CDR3 sequence reads: CASSLAGGRTYNEQFF. Here the CDR3 DNA reads TGTGCCAGCAGCTTAGCAGGGGGTAGAACCTACAATGAGCAGTTCTTC.

This clone came up once. The gene calls are TRBV29-1 and TRBJ2-7; 9 bases map to TRBD2. Per germline, CDR1 SQVTM and CDR2 ANQGSEA. After removal of 6 bases from V and 5 bases from J, the junction contained 11 bases not matched to a gene. CDR3 length equals 14 residues. CDR3 loop: CSVRDSGRSHEQYF. The CDR3 DNA is TGCAGCGTAAGAGATAGCGGGAGATCGCACGAGCAGTACTTC.

The gene calls are TRBV9 and TRBJ1-5; 8 bases agree with TRBD1. Germline V gives CDR1 SGDLS, CDR2 YYNGEE. V dropped 3 bases and J dropped 0; count of bases not matched to a gene: 5. The CDR3 runs to 16 residues. The CDR3 region has the DNA TGTGCCAGCAGCGCTGGGACAGGCCATAGCAATCAGCCCCAGCATTTT. It is translated as CASSAGTGHSNQPQHF. The full variable domain, with the rest looked up from reference TRBV9 and TRBJ1-5, is DSGVTQTPKHLITATGQRVTLRCSPRSGDLSVYWYQQSLDQGLQFLIQYYNGEERAKGNILERFSAQQFPDLHSELNLSSLELGDSALYFCASSAGTGHSNQPQHFGDGTRLSIL.